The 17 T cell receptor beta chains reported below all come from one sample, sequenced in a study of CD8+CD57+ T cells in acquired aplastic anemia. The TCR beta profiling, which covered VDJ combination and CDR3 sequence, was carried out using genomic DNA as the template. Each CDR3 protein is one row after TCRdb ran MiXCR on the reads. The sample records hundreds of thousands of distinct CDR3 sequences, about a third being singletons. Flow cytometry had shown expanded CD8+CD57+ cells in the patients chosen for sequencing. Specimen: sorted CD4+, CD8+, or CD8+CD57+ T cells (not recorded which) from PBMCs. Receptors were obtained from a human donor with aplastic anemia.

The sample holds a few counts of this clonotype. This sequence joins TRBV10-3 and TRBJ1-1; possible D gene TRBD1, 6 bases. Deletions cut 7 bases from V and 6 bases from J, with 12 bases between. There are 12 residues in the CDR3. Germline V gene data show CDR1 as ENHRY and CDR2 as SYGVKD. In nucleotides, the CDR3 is TGTGCCATCACTGGGGGCGGGGCTGAAGCTTTCTTT. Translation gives CAITGGGAEAFF.

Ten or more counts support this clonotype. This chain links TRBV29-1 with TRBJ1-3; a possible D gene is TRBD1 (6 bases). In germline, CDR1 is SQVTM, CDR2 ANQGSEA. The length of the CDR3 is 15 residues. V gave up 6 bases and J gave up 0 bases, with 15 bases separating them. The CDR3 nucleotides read TGCAGCGTCGGATCCGGGACAAACTCTGGAAACACCATATATTTT. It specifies CSVGSGTNSGNTIYF. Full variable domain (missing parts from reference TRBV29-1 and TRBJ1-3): SAVISQKPSRDICQRGTSLTIQCQVDSQVTMMFWYRQQPGQSLTLIATANQGSEATYESGFVIDKFPISRPNLTFSTLTVSNMSPEDSSIYLCSVGSGTNSGNTIYFGEGSWLTVV.

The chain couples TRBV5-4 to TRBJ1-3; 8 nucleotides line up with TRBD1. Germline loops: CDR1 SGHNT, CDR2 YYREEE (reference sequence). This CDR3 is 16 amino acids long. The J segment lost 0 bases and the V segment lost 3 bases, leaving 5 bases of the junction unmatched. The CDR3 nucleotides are TGTGCCAGCAGCTCCCGGACAGGGATCTCTGGAAACACCATATATTTT. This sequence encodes CASSSRTGISGNTIYF.

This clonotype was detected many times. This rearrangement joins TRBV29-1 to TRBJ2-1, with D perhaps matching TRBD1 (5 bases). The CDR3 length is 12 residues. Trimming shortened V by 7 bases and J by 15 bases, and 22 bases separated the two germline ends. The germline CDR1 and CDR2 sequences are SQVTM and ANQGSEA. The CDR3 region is CSAADSPIVLFF. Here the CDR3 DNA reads TGCAGCGCCGCAGACAGCCCTATCGTCTTGTTCTTC.

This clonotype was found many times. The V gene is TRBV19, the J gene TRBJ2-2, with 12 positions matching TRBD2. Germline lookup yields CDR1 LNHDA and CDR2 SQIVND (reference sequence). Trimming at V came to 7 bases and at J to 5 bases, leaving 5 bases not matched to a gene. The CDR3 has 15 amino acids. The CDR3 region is CASTTLAGGTGELFF. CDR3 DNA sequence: TGTGCCAGTACCACACTAGCGGGGGGTACCGGGGAGCTGTTTTTT.

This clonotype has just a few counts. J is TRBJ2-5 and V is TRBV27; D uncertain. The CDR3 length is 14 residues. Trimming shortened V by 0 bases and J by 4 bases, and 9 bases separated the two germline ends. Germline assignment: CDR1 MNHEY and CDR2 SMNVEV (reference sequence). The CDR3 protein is CASSLSVASETQYF. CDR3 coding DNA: TGTGCCAGCAGTTTATCAGTGGCCTCAGAGACCCAGTACTTC.

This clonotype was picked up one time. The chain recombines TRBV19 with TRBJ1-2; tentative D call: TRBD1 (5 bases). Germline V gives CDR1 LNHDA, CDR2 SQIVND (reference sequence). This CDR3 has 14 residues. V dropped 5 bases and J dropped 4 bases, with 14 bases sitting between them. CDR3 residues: CASSRPTAGYGYTF. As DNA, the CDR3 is TGTGCCAGTAGTCGACCGACAGCGGGCTATGGCTACACCTTC.

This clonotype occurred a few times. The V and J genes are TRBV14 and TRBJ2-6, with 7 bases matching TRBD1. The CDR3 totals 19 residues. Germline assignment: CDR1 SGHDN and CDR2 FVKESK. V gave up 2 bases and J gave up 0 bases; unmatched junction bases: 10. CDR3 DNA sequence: TGTGCCAGCAGCCAACACAGGGGAATCCCTTTCTCTGGGGCCAACGTCCTGACTTTC. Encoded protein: CASSQHRGIPFSGANVLTF. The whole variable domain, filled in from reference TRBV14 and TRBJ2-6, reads EAGVTQFPSHSVIEKGQTVTLRCDPISGHDNLYWYRRVMGKEIKFLLHFVKESKQDESGMPNNRFLAERTGGTYSTLKVQPAELEDSGVYFCASSQHRGIPFSGANVLTFGAGSRLTVL.

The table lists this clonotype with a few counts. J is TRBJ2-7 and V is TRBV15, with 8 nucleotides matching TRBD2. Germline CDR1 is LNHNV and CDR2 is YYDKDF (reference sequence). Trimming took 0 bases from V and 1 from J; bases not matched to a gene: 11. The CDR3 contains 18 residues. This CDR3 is CATSRDAAGREVSYEQYF. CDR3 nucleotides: TGTGCCACCAGCAGAGATGCGGCCGGGCGGGAGGTGTCCTACGAGCAGTACTTC.

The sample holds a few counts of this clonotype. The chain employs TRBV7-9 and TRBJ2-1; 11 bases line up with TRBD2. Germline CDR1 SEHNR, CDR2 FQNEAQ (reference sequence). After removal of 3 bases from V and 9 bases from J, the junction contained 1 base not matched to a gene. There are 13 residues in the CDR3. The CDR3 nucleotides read TGTGCCAGCAGCTTGCTAGCGGGAGGTGAGCAGTTCTTC. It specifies CASSLLAGGEQFF.

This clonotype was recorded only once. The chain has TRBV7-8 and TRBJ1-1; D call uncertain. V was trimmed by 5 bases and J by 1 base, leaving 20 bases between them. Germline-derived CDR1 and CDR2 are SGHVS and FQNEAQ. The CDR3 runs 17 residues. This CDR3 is CASSTPELSVGNTEAFF. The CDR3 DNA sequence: TGTGCCAGCAGCACCCCGGAGCTGTCAGTAGGGAACACTGAAGCTTTCTTT.

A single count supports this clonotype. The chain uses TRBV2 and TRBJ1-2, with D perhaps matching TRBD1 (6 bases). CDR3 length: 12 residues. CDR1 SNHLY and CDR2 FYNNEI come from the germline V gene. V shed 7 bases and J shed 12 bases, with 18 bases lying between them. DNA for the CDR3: TGTGCCAGCACGGGCAGGGGCTCTGGAAACACCTTC. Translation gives CASTGRGSGNTF.

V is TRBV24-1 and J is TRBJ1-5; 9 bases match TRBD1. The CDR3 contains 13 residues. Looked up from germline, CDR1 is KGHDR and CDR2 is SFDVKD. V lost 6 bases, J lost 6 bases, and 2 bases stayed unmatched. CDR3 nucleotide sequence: TGTGCCACCAGTAGGACAGGGGTTCAGCCCCAGCATTTT. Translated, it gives CATSRTGVQPQHF.

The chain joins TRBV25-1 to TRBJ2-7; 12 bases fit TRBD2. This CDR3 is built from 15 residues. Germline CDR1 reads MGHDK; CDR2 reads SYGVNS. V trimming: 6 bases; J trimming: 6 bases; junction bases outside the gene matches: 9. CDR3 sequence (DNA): TGTGCCAGCAGCCCCCTAGCGGGGGGGGCGGTCGAGCAGTACTTC. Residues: CASSPLAGGAVEQYF.

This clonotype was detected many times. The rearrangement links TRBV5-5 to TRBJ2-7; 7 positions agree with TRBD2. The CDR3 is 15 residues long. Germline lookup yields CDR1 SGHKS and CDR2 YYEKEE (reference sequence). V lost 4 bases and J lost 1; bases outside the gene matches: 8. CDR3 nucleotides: TGTGCCAGCAGCATGGCGGGGGTAAGGTCCTACGAGCAGTACTTC. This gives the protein CASSMAGVRSYEQYF.

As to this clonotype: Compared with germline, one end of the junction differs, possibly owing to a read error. CDR3 amino acids: CSAPPPGHIYGYIF. In DNA form, the CDR3 reads TGCAGTGCTCCCCCCCCGGGTCATATCTATGGCTACATCTTC. The rearrangement links TRBV20-1 to TRBJ1-2; D ambiguous. The CDR3 is made up of 14 amino acids. The germline V gene encodes CDR1 DFQATT and CDR2 SNEGSKA (reference sequence).

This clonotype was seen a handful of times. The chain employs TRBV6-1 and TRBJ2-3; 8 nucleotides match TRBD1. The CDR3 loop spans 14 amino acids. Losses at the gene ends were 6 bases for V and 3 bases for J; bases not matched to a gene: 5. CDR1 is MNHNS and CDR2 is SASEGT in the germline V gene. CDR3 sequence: CASSRQGWTDTQYF. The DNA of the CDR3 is TGTGCCAGCAGCCGACAGGGGTGGACAGATACGCAGTATTTT.